This T cell receptor beta chain derives from a study of blood T cells in healthy people across ages. To note about this clonotype: Its matching antigen is unknown.

Broader study findings: In older individuals, TCR beta diversity per million T cells was lower, falling roughly linearly with age.

The second PCR ran roughly 6 to 11 cycles with a sample-barcoded 5' primer and J-beta primers. TCRdb reanalysed the 5' RACE reads using MiXCR and keeps one entry per CDR3 protein. The table shows about 970,000 distinct CDR3 sequences, with about 51% occurring only once. The origin of this receptor is a woman aged 60-75 years in good health. Sequencing was performed on blood.

DNA for the CDR3: TGTGCCAGCAGCTCAGGCTACTTTGTAACGAACACCGGGGAGCTGTTTTTT. Residues: CASSSGYFVTNTGELFF. V is TRBV7-2 and J is TRBJ2-2; D is unresolved. V gave up 4 bases and J gave up 0 bases, with 15 bases separating them. Germline assignment: CDR1 SGHTA and CDR2 FQGNSA. The CDR3 is made up of 17 amino acids.